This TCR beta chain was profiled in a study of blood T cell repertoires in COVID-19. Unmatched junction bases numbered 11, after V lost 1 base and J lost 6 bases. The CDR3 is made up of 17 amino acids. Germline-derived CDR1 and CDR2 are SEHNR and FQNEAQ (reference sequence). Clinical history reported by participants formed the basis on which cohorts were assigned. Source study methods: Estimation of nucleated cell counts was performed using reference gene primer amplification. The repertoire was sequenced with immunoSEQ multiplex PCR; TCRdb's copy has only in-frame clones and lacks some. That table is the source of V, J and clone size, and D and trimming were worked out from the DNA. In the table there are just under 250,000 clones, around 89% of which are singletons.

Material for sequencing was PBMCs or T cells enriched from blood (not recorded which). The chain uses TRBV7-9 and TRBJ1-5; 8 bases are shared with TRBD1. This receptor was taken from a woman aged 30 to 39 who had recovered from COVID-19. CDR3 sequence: CASSLVSGTGSSQPQHF. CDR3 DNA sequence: TGTGCCAGCAGCTTAGTATCAGGGACAGGATCGTCTCAGCCCCAGCATTTT. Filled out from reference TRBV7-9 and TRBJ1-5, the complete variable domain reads DTGVSQNPRHKITKRGQNVTFRCDPISEHNRLYWYRQTLGQGPEFLTYFQNEAQLEKSRLLSDRFSAERPKGSFSTLEIQRTEQGDSAMYLCASSLVSGTGSSQPQHFGDGTRLSIL.